The 20 T cell receptor beta chains given below trace back to one sample, sequenced in a study of blood T cell repertoires in COVID-19. Produced via immunoSEQ multiplex PCR; TCRdb's table is partial and in-frame only. Of under 300,000 clones listed, over 80% are singletons. Sequenced material: peripheral blood. These receptors originate from a woman aged 40 to 50 who had recovered from COVID-19.

Concerning this clone: One end of the junction is discordant with germline, which a read error may explain. V usage is TRBV7-2 and J usage is TRBJ2-3; possible D gene TRBD1, 5 bases. The CDR3 is made up of 13 amino acids. From germline, CDR1 is SGHTA and CDR2 FQGNSA. CDR3 loop: CASRQTAGYTQYF. CDR3 sequence (DNA): TGTGCGAGCAGACAGACCGCAGGATATACGCAGTATTTT. Full variable domain (missing parts from reference TRBV7-2 and TRBJ2-3): GAGVSQSPSNKVTEKGKDVELRCDPISGHTALYWYRQSLGQGLEFLIYFQGNSAPDKSGLPSDRFSAERTGGSVSTLTIQRTQQEDSAVYLCASRQTAGYTQYFGPGTRLTVL.

This clone was seen a handful of times. This chain uses TRBV21-1 with TRBJ2-1; the D call TRBD1 from the table was never checked on the DNA. TRBV21-1 is marked as a pseudogene. The CDR3 covers 15 residues. CDR3 nucleotides: TGTGCCAGCAGCAGAGGACAGGGTACCTACAATGAGCAGTTCTTC. As protein: CASSRGQGTYNEQFF.

This rearrangement joins TRBV18 to TRBJ2-1; 14 nucleotides align to TRBD2. Germline CDR1 and CDR2: KGHSH and LQKENI. The CDR3 has 18 residues. V was clipped by 5 bases and J by 2 bases; unmatched bases: 8. As DNA, the CDR3 is TGTGCCAGCTCATCGTCCGGACTAGCGGGGGGCCCCTACAATGAGCAGTTCTTC. Protein product: CASSSSGLAGGPYNEQFF.

Concerning this clone: This same CDR3 is encoded by further DNA sequences in the sample. The genes are TRBV28 and TRBJ1-1; weak D call: TRBD1 (5 bases). CDR3 length: 13 residues. Trimming removed 1 base from V and 4 bases from J, with 7 bases in between. Germline CDR1 reads MDHEN; CDR2 reads SYDVKM. The CDR3 DNA sequence: TGTGCCAGCAGTTTATCGGGGGGCACTGAAGCTTTCTTT. It translates to CASSLSGGTEAFF.

The V and J genes are TRBV19 and TRBJ2-7; tentative D call: TRBD2 (5 bases). This CDR3 has 14 residues. Germline CDR1 is LNHDA and CDR2 is SQIVND (reference sequence). The germline V and J ends were trimmed by 3 bases and 4 bases, with 13 bases remaining between them. The CDR3 nucleotides read TGTGCCAGTAGTATTAGAGAGGGTGTGTACGAGCAGTACTTC. Translating gives CASSIREGVYEQYF.

V gene TRBV11-2 combines with J gene TRBJ1-1; maybe TRBD1 (6 bases). Germline assignment: CDR1 SGHAT and CDR2 FQNNGV. The CDR3 extends over 13 amino acids. V dropped 8 bases and J dropped 7 bases, with 17 bases sitting between them. DNA of the CDR3: TGTGCCAGCCGGACGGCGGGGGCCTTTGAAGCTTTCTTT. Amino acid sequence: CASRTAGAFEAFF.

This chain links TRBV18 with TRBJ1-5; no firm D call. Germline V gene data show CDR1 as KGHSH and CDR2 as LQKENI. Trimming removed 2 bases at V and 5 bases at J, with 19 bases between. The CDR3 spans 17 residues. CDR3: CASSPSVRAGLDQPQHF. DNA for the CDR3: TGTGCCAGCTCACCATCGGTCCGGGCAGGACTCGATCAGCCCCAGCATTTT.

The CDR3 reads CAISGTRYEQYF. CDR3 bases: TGTGCCATCAGTGGAACTAGGTACGAGCAGTACTTC. J is TRBJ2-7 and V is TRBV10-3, with a weak D call TRBD2 (5 bases). This CDR3 spans 12 amino acids. The V end lost 4 bases, the J end lost 4 bases, and 8 bases lay between the germline ends. CDR1 and CDR2 (germline): ENHRY, SYGVKD.

The rearrangement joins TRBV4-1 to TRBJ1-1; D is uncertain. The germline V gene has CDR1 MGHRA and CDR2 YSYEKL. This CDR3 region has 14 residues. V was clipped by 8 bases and J by 0 bases, with 13 bases between them. CDR3 nucleotide sequence: TGCGCCAGCCCTCGGGAACCCATGAACACTGAAGCTTTCTTT. This sequence encodes CASPREPMNTEAFF.

V usage is TRBV4-1 and J usage is TRBJ1-1; possibly TRBD1 for D (5 bases). The ends were cut back, 0 bases at V and 10 bases at J, with 18 bases in the middle. The CDR3 sequence is 15 residues long. CDR1 MGHRA and CDR2 YSYEKL come from the germline V gene. In DNA form, the CDR3 reads TGCGCCAGCAGCCAAGAGGGGGGAGGGGTTGTGGCAGCTTTCTTT. It is translated as CASSQEGGGVVAAFF.

The chain employs TRBV30 and TRBJ1-1, with D maybe TRBD1 (5 bases). The V and J ends lost 5 bases and 2 bases respectively, with 15 bases between them. Germline V CDR1 and CDR2: GTSNPN, SVGIG (reference sequence). The CDR3 is 14 amino acids. The CDR3 region has the DNA TGTGCCTGGGGCCGAGAGACAGAAAACACTGAAGCTTTCTTT. It translates to CAWGRETENTEAFF. Looking up the rest from reference TRBV30 and TRBJ1-1 gives the full variable domain: SQTIHQWPATLVQPVGSPLSLECTVEGTSNPNLYWYRQAAGRGLQLLFYSVGIGQISSEVPQNLSASRPQDRQFILSSKKLLLSDSGFYLCAWGRETENTEAFFGQGTRLTVV.

This chain links TRBV27 with TRBJ2-2; D is unresolved. The CDR3 sequence is 14 residues long. The V gene's germline CDR1 is MNHEY and CDR2 SMNVEV (reference sequence). The V gene lost 0 bases and the J gene lost 1 base, with 3 bases spanning the gap. The CDR3 protein is CASSLSRNTGELFF. As DNA, the CDR3 is TGTGCCAGCAGTTTATCCAGGAACACCGGGGAGCTGTTTTTT.

The chain uses TRBV24-1 and TRBJ2-5, with 8 bases fitting TRBD1. The V gene's germline CDR1 is KGHDR and CDR2 SFDVKD. The trim removed 1 base at V and 4 bases at J, leaving 7 bases unmatched. This CDR3 contains 16 residues. For the CDR3, the DNA is TGTGCCACCAGTGATTTCCCGGGAGACAGGGGAGAGACCCAGTACTTC. Its protein is CATSDFPGDRGETQYF.

This clone was recorded a few times. The CDR3 region is CSARGVSGANVLTF. The DNA for the CDR3 is TGCAGCGCGAGGGGCGTCTCTGGGGCCAACGTCCTGACTTTC. This chain joins TRBV29-1 and TRBJ2-6; D tentatively fits TRBD1 or TRBD2 (5 bases each). Per germline, CDR1 SQVTM and CDR2 ANQGSEA. Trimming cost V 7 bases and J 0 bases, with 10 bases left between them. This CDR3 contains 14 residues. Looking up the rest from reference TRBV29-1 and TRBJ2-6 gives the full variable domain: SAVISQKPSRDICQRGTSLTIQCQVDSQVTMMFWYRQQPGQSLTLIATANQGSEATYESGFVIDKFPISRPNLTFSTLTVSNMSPEDSSIYLCSARGVSGANVLTFGAGSRLTVL.

This rearrangement joins TRBV28 to TRBJ2-7, with D tentatively TRBD2 (5 bases). Trimming removed 6 bases at V and 0 bases at J, with 9 bases between. CDR3 size: 13 residues. Germline V gene data show CDR1 as MDHEN and CDR2 as SYDVKM. The CDR3 DNA follows: TGTGCCAGCAGGTCCGGGGTCTCCTACGAGCAGTACTTC. The encoded protein is CASRSGVSYEQYF.

The chain recombines TRBV7-3 with TRBJ2-5; possible D gene TRBD2, 7 bases. The length of the CDR3 is 15 residues. Trimming stripped 5 bases from V and 5 bases from J, with 18 bases between. Germline-derived CDR1 and CDR2 are SGHTA and FQGTGA. CDR3 residues: CASSPSAGARETQYF. CDR3 DNA: TGTGCCAGCAGCCCCTCCGCGGGGGCGAGGGAGACCCAGTACTTC.

The count of this clone is one. The CDR3: CASSQTGTGISDTQYF. For the CDR3, the DNA is TGTGCCAGCAGCCAAACCGGGACAGGGATTTCAGATACGCAGTATTTT. J is TRBJ2-3 and V is TRBV9, with 9 bases aligning to TRBD1. Trimming at V came to 4 bases and at J to 4 bases, leaving 10 bases not matched to a gene. Germline V gene sequence: CDR1 SGDLS, CDR2 YYNGEE. The CDR3 has 16 residues.

The chain employs TRBV13 and TRBJ2-2; no definite D call. This CDR3 is 14 amino acids long. Germline V gene data show CDR1 as PRHDT and CDR2 as FYEKMQ (reference sequence). V lost 0 bases and J 3 bases, leaving 5 bases between the germline ends. The CDR3 DNA is TGTGCCAGCAGCTTAGGTCAGGACACCGGGGAGCTGTTTTTT. Translated: CASSLGQDTGELFF. The entire variable domain, with the rest obtained from reference TRBV13 and TRBJ2-2, is as follows: AAGVIQSPRHLIKEKRETATLKCYPIPRHDTVYWYQQGPGQDPQFLISFYEKMQSDKGSIPDRFSAQQFSDYHSELNMSSLELGDSALYFCASSLGQDTGELFFGEGSRLTVL.

A word on this clone: Different DNA sequences within this sample yield the same CDR3. The V and J genes are TRBV18 and TRBJ2-2; TRBD1 aligns across 9 bases. The length of the CDR3 is 15 residues. The V gene end was trimmed by 0 bases and the J gene end by 4 bases; junction bases not matched to a gene: 0. CDR1 is KGHSH, CDR2 LQKENI, per germline. The CDR3 region is CASSPPGQGTGELFF. The CDR3 region has the DNA TGTGCCAGCTCACCACCGGGACAGGGCACCGGGGAGCTGTTTTTT.

J is TRBJ2-4 and V is TRBV9; TRBD2 might be the D (6 bases). Trimming removed 7 bases at V and 9 bases at J, with 23 bases between. CDR3 length: 15 amino acids. Germline V gene data show CDR1 as SGDLS and CDR2 as YYNGEE. The CDR3 coding sequence is TGTGCCAGCGCTAGCCGGTGGGGAGGTGGTAGCATTCAGTACTTC. Protein product: CASASRWGGGSIQYF.